The text below deals with one T cell receptor beta chain. Its antigen is undetermined. This entry belongs to a study of T cell responses to AZD1222 COVID-19 vaccine. Study-level points and caveats: The sample set comprised mostly white British donors with more females, and clonal diversity was possibly underestimated. Reports say nearly half of spike-specific TCRs go after unmutated variant regions. There were vaccine-associated CD4 TCRs across spike, dominant at 160-218 and 743-854.

Clones were read by immunoSEQ multiplex PCR, and TCRdb kept only the in-frame ones, dropping some. The sample yields over 100,000 clones, roughly 93% seen once. Trimming left V 3 bases short and J 4 bases short, with 12 bases between. Per the germline V gene, CDR1 is KGHSH and CDR2 is LQKENI. The CDR3 is made up of 14 amino acids. The specimen was peripheral blood, collected on day 0 of AZD1222 vaccination. This clonotype was obtained from an adult in good health. V is TRBV18 and J is TRBJ2-5; D is perhaps TRBD1 or TRBD2 (5 bases each). The CDR3 DNA sequence: TGTGCCAGCTCACCTCTATCGAGGGGAGAGACCCAGTACTTC. Protein: CASSPLSRGETQYF.